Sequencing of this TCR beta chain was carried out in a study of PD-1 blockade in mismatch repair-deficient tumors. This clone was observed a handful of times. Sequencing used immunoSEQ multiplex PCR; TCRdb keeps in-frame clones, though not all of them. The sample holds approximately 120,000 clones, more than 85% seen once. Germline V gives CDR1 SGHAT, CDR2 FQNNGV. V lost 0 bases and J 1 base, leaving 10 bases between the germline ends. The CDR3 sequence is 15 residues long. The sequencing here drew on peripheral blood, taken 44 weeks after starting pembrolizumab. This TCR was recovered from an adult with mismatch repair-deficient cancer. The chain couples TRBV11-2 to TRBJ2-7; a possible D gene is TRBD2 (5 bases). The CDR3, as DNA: TGTGCCAGCAGCTTAGAGGCCAGGACTTCCTACGAGCAGTACTTC. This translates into CASSLEARTSYEQYF.